This T cell receptor beta chain is from a study of T cell responses to AZD1222 COVID-19 vaccine. This clone was counted only a few times. Antigen unknown. Regarding the study as a whole: Clonal diversity was possibly underestimated, and the donors were mostly white British, with more females.

CDR1 and CDR2 (germline): MDHEN, SYDVKM. This CDR3 is 13 amino acids long. The V end was cut by 5 bases, the J end by 1 base, with 8 bases between. Profiled with immunoSEQ multiplex PCR; TCRdb holds only in-frame clones, not every one. There are more than 50,000 clones in the sample; around nine tenths occur only once, and 4% to 5% lies in the top ten. The receptor was isolated from an adult in good health. This chain connects TRBV28 to TRBJ1-1; D is undetermined. Material: peripheral blood, obtained on day 0 of AZD1222 vaccination. The CDR3 reads CASSTHSNTEAFF. CDR3 coding DNA: TGTGCCAGCAGTACACATTCGAACACTGAAGCTTTCTTT.